A selection of T cell receptor beta chains follows, all from one sample in a study of vaccination and CD4 T cells after COVID-19. For these TCRs, the target antigens are not known. Each CDR3 protein is one row after TCRdb ran MiXCR on the PCR reads. This table has under 5,000 distinct CDR3 sequences, 21% appearing once. The sequencing here drew on CD4+ T cells from blood, cultured in vitro, taken after SARS-CoV-2 vaccination. These receptors were taken from a human donor who had recovered from COVID-19. The CDR3 runs from the conserved cysteine through the conserved F or W. A D gene is named only where the DNA matches it firmly. Some rows have no size entry. The others give once, few or many, or a class for an expanded clone.

clone size	D gene	J gene	V gene	CDR3 protein	CDR3 DNA
NA	TRBD1	TRBJ1-2	TRBV7-9	CASSYRGVYGYTF	TGTGCCAGCAGTTACAGGGGCGTCTATGGCTACACCTTC
medium-sized	TRBD2	TRBJ2-5	TRBV7-9	CASRPGLAPMKGETQYF	TGTGCCAGCAGGCCGGGACTAGCACCAATGAAAGGAGAGACCCAGTACTTC
few	NA	TRBJ2-2	TRBV27	CASSILGDTGELFF	TGTGCCAGCAGCATCTTGGGGGACACCGGGGAGCTGTTTTTT
medium-sized	TRBD1	TRBJ1-5	TRBV6-1	CASKGAGGNQPQHF	TGTGCCAGCAAAGGCGCAGGGGGAAACCAGCCCCAGCATTTT
medium-sized	TRBD2	TRBJ2-1	TRBV20-1	CSAREVASGVHGFF	TGCAGTGCTAGAGAGGTTGCTAGCGGGGTCCACGGTTTCTTC
NA	NA	TRBJ2-7	TRBV9	CASSVDPGASYEQYF	TGTGCCAGCAGCGTAGACCCGGGCGCCTCCTACGAGCAGTACTTC
NA	TRBD1	TRBJ1-2	TRBV30	CAWSPGQGAGYTF	TGTGCCTGGAGCCCGGGACAGGGGGCAGGCTACACCTTC
NA	TRBD1	TRBJ2-7	TRBV6-1	CASRARDRIYEQYF	TGTGCCAGCAGGGCTAGGGACAGGATCTACGAGCAGTACTTC
NA	NA	TRBJ1-6	TRBV10-3	CAIKDKQSPLHF	TGTGCCATCAAAGACAAACAGTCACCCCTCCACTTT
NA	NA	TRBJ1-5	TRBV6-2/TRBV6-3	CASSPLGLSNQPQHF	TGTGCCAGCAGTCCCCTTGGTTTAAGCAATCAGCCCCAGCATTTT
medium-sized	NA	TRBJ2-7	TRBV20-1	CSARGRGLGEQYF	TGCAGTGCTAGAGGCAGGGGATTAGGTGAGCAGTACTTC
many	NA	TRBJ1-2	TRBV7-8	CASSLAGQYGYTF	TGTGCCAGCAGCTTAGCGGGTCAATATGGCTACACCTTC
NA	TRBD2	TRBJ2-5	TRBV4-3	CASSPSGGGGETQYF	TGCGCCAGCAGCCCAAGCGGCGGGGGGGGGGAGACCCAGTACTTC
few	TRBD2	TRBJ2-7	TRBV20-1	CSARSYGTSGAYEQYF	TGCAGTGCTAGAAGTTACGGGACTAGCGGGGCATACGAGCAGTACTTC
medium-sized	NA	TRBJ1-1	TRBV7-2	CASSLGGLGGGQAFF	TGTGCCAGCAGCTTAGGAGGCCTGGGTGGGGGACAAGCTTTCTTT
once	NA	TRBJ1-5	TRBV4-1	CASSQGGVTGKQPQHF	TGCGCCAGCAGCCAAGGGGGGGTAACAGGGAAGCAGCCCCAGCATTTT
NA	NA	TRBJ2-6	TRBV2	CASREGSGANVLTF	TGTGCCAGCAGAGAGGGTTCTGGGGCCAACGTCCTGACTTTC
NA	NA	TRBJ1-1	TRBV7-2	CASSLLLIEAFF	TGTGCCAGCAGCCTTTTGCTCATCGAAGCTTTCTTT
few	TRBD1	TRBJ1-1	TRBV6-2/TRBV6-3	CASSYSRGQAPLEAFF	TGTGCCAGCAGTTACTCGAGGGGGCAGGCCCCCCTTGAAGCTTTCTTT
few	NA	TRBJ2-7	TRBV4-2	CASSQASTPAYEQYF	TGTGCCAGCAGCCAAGCGAGTACGCCCGCCTACGAGCAGTACTTC
medium-sized	NA	TRBJ1-1	TRBV28	CASKVEGPAFF	TGTGCCAGCAAAGTGGAGGGGCCAGCTTTCTTT
few	NA	TRBJ1-5	TRBV19	CASSPRQAPAQHF	TGTGCCAGTAGTCCCAGACAGGCCCCGGCCCAGCATTTT
medium-sized	NA	TRBJ1-2	TRBV7-9	CASSPGAGAGYTF	TGTGCCAGCAGCCCGGGGGCAGGGGCCGGCTACACCTTC
few	NA	TRBJ2-6	TRBV29-1	CSVARDTDSGANVLTF	TGCAGCGTTGCCCGGGACACCGACTCTGGGGCCAACGTCCTGACTTTC
NA	NA	TRBJ2-7	TRBV21-1	CASSTTWGGGAYEQYF	NA
medium-sized	TRBD1	TRBJ1-5	TRBV20-1	CSASETGVVSQPQHF	TGCAGTGCTTCTGAGACAGGGGTTGTAAGTCAGCCCCAGCATTTT
few	NA	TRBJ1-1	TRBV4-1	CASSRLRNTEAFF	TGCGCCAGCAGCCGACTGAGGAACACTGAAGCTTTCTTT
few	NA	TRBJ2-3	TRBV1	CTSSQDLTGGETSTDTQYF	TGCACCAGCAGCCAAGATTTAACGGGGGGGGAAACTAGCACAGATACGCAGTATTTT
few	NA	TRBJ1-2	TRBV27	CASSTGSTNYGYTF	TGTGCCAGCAGTACCGGGAGTACTAACTATGGCTACACCTTC
few	TRBD2	TRBJ2-2	TRBV15	CATSRDYSGGAGELFF	TGTGCCACCAGCAGAGACTATAGCGGGGGGGCCGGGGAGCTGTTTTTT
NA	NA	TRBJ2-3	TRBV5-6	CASSRPRTLTRDTQYF	TGTGCCAGCAGCCGACCGCGGACCCTCACACGGGATACGCAGTATTTT
NA	TRBD2	TRBJ2-4	TRBV15	CATSRDGVEGRDIQYF	TGTGCCACCAGCAGAGATGGGGTAGAGGGGAGGGATATTCAGTACTTC
medium-sized	NA	TRBJ2-6	TRBV20-1	CSARDRLGGGLSPGANVLTF	TGCAGTGCTAGAGATCGCCTTGGGGGCGGATTATCGCCCGGGGCCAACGTCCTGACTTTC
many	TRBD1	TRBJ1-6	TRBV27	CASSPDRGWNSPLHF	TGTGCCAGCAGTCCTGACAGGGGATGGAATTCACCCCTCCACTTT
NA	NA	TRBJ2-7	TRBV6-1	CASIYEGGYEQYF	TGTGCCAGCATCTACGAAGGGGGCTACGAGCAGTACTTC
NA	TRBD2	TRBJ2-7	TRBV28	CASSLALGASGGPYEQYF	TGTGCCAGCAGTTTGGCCCTCGGGGCTAGCGGGGGTCCCTACGAGCAGTACTTC
medium-sized	NA	TRBJ1-5	TRBV6-5	CASSSLNQPQHF	TGTGCCAGCAGTTCCCTCAATCAGCCCCAGCATTTT
NA	NA	TRBJ1-5	TRBV2	CASSFSNQPQHF	TGTGCCAGCTCCTTTAGCAATCAGCCCCAGCATTTT
medium-sized	NA	TRBJ1-6	TRBV20-1	CSARVGGGNSPLHF	TGCAGTGCTAGAGTGGGGGGAGGAAATTCACCCCTCCACTTT
many	TRBD1	TRBJ2-6	TRBV6-1	CASRPGQGAGANVLTF	TGTGCCAGCAGGCCGGGACAGGGAGCTGGGGCCAACGTCCTGACTTTC
medium-sized	NA	TRBJ2-5	TRBV6-4	CASSDTETQYF	TGTGCCAGCAGTGATACAGAGACCCAGTACTTC
NA	TRBD1	TRBJ2-6	TRBV5-1	CASSTGQGAKGGANVLTF	TGCGCCAGCAGCACGGGACAGGGGGCAAAGGGGGGGGCCAACGTCCTGACTTTC
few	NA	TRBJ2-1	TRBV11-3	CASSSDNEQFF	TGTGCCAGCAGTTCGGACAATGAGCAGTTCTTC
medium-sized	NA	TRBJ1-2	TRBV28	CASSLTGSYGYTF	TGTGCCAGCAGTCTTACAGGGTCGTATGGCTACACCTTC
few	TRBD1	TRBJ1-2	TRBV7-9	CASRKQGAKYYGYTF	TGTGCCAGCAGAAAACAGGGGGCCAAATACTATGGCTACACCTTC